A selection of T cell receptor beta chains follows, all from one sample in a study of regulatory T cells in long-lasting Graves disease. TCRdb re-derived calls from the multiplex PCR reads in MiXCR, one entry per CDR3 protein. This sample has about 560,000 distinct CDR3 sequences, with about 16% found just once. The same data also contributed to another study, on T cells in Graves' hyperthyroidism and ophthalmopathy.

The sequencing here drew on peripheral blood mononuclear cells (PBMCs), taken at new diagnosis, from a patient treated with antithyroid drugs. The receptors originated from a man aged 18 to 30 with Graves disease. CDR3s include the opening cysteine and the closing phenylalanine or tryptophan. The order of the fields is D gene, CDR3 length, J gene, V gene, clone size, CDR3 DNA, CDR3 protein. A D gene is named only where the DNA matches it firmly. Size is omitted from some rows. Given values are once, few, many or a class for expanded clones.

TRBD1,14,TRBJ2-1,TRBV19,NA,TGTGCCAGTCGTAGACAGGGGGCTTACAATGAGCAGTTCTTC,CASRRQGAYNEQFF
NA,13,TRBJ2-7,TRBV5-1,many,TGCGCCAGCAGCTTTGCTCGAGGGGCCGAGCAGTACTTC,CASSFARGAEQYF
NA,13,TRBJ1-4,TRBV28,NA,TGTGCCAGCAGCTCAGGGTACGGTGAAAAACTGTTTTTT,CASSSGYGEKLFF
NA,15,TRBJ1-3,TRBV3-1,few,TGTGCCAGCAGCCAAGATCTTGGACAGTCAAACACCATATATTTT,CASSQDLGQSNTIYF
NA,11,TRBJ2-1,TRBV30,many,TGTGCCTGGAGTTTAGGCGATGAGCAGTTCTTC,CAWSLGDEQFF
TRBD2,13,TRBJ2-2,TRBV29-1,NA,TGCAGCGTCGGGACTAGATTGACCGGGGAGCTGTTTTTT,CSVGTRLTGELFF
NA,11,TRBJ1-5,TRBV6-2/TRBV6-3,many,TGTGCCAGCAGGTCTTCTCAGCCCCAGCATTTT,CASRSSQPQHF
NA,15,TRBJ1-2,TRBV29-1,NA,TGCGGGGGAAGGATCGGAGGGAGCTGGGGCTATGGCTACACCTTC,CGGRIGGSWGYGYTF
NA,15,TRBJ1-2,TRBV5-1,many,TGCGCCAGCAGCTACAACGGGGCATCTAACTATGGCTACACCTTC,CASSYNGASNYGYTF
NA,11,TRBJ2-2,TRBV29-1,few,TGCAGCGCGGGGGACAACGGGGAGCTGTTTTTT,CSAGDNGELFF
NA,16,TRBJ2-6,TRBV18,NA,TGTGCCAGCTCACCTAGACAAAGCTCTGGGGCCAACGTCCTGACTTTC,CASSPRQSSGANVLTF
NA,14,TRBJ2-7,TRBV11-2,NA,TGTGCCAGCAGCTTCGGCCCCCGCTCCTACGAGCAGTACTTC,CASSFGPRSYEQYF
NA,14,TRBJ2-7,TRBV4-1,NA,TGCGCCAGCAGCAACGGACAGCTGACCTACGAGCAGTACTTC,CASSNGQLTYEQYF
NA,16,TRBJ2-7,TRBV24-1,few,TGTGCCACCAGTGATGTGGACTCCCGGGGCTCCTACGAGCAGTACTTC,CATSDVDSRGSYEQYF
TRBD2,16,TRBJ2-7,TRBV5-1,few,TGCGCCAGCAGCTTGGGCTCTAGCGGGTACTCCTACGAGCAGTACTTC,CASSLGSSGYSYEQYF
NA,13,TRBJ1-1,TRBV6-9,NA,TGTGCCAGCAGTTACGAGGGCCACACTGAAGCTTTCTTT,CASSYEGHTEAFF
NA,15,TRBJ2-7,TRBV11-2,many,TGTGCCAGCACCAATAGTGGGGAGCCCCCCTACGAGCAGTACTTC,CASTNSGEPPYEQYF
TRBD1,14,TRBJ1-2,TRBV28,many,TGTGCCAGCAGTCTCGGACAGGCAGGCTATGGCTACACCTTC,CASSLGQAGYGYTF
TRBD1,14,TRBJ2-1,TRBV19,NA,TGTGCCAGTAGTATGGGCAGGGGGTATGCTGAGCAGTTCTTC,CASSMGRGYAEQFF
TRBD1,15,TRBJ1-2,TRBV2,many,TGTGCCAGCAGTCCCCGACAGGGCGAGGGGTATGGCTACACCTTC,CASSPRQGEGYGYTF
TRBD1,13,TRBJ1-2,TRBV28,many,TGTGCCAGCAGCCCTACAGGGGTCGGAGGCTACACCTTC,CASSPTGVGGYTF
TRBD2,16,TRBJ2-3,TRBV5-1,NA,TGTGCCAGCAGTCCAATCGGACTAGCGGGGACAGATACGCAGTATTTT,CASSPIGLAGTDTQYF
TRBD2,17,TRBJ2-7,TRBV10-2,NA,TGCGCCAGCAGCCAAGCCGCCCCTAGCGGGACTTCCTACGAGCAGTACTTC,CASSQAAPSGTSYEQYF
NA,14,TRBJ2-7,TRBV7-9,NA,TGTGCCAGCAGCCAAGACACATACTCCTACGAGCAGTACTTC,CASSQDTYSYEQYF
NA,16,TRBJ1-5,TRBV4-1,NA,TGCGCCAGCAGCCAAGATGGAGTGGCTAGCAATCAGCCCCAGCATTTT,CASSQDGVASNQPQHF
NA,15,TRBJ1-2,TRBV5-6,few,TGTGCCAGCAGCTTGGGGCCTCAGGGGAACTATGGCTACACCTTC,CASSLGPQGNYGYTF
TRBD2,16,TRBJ2-1,TRBV2,many,TGTGCCAGCAGTCCCGGGACTAGCGGTTACTACAATGAGCAGTTCTTC,CASSPGTSGYYNEQFF
TRBD2,14,TRBJ2-1,TRBV27,many,TGTGCCAGCAGGATGACTAGCTGGAACAATGAGCAGTTCTTC,CASRMTSWNNEQFF
TRBD1,14,TRBJ1-2,TRBV6-1,many,TGTGCCAGTACGCCGGGACAGGGGGCTAGTGGCTACACCTTC,CASTPGQGASGYTF
TRBD2,14,TRBJ2-7,TRBV20-1,many,TGCAGTGCTAGCTTCCGGGAGGCAACCTACGAGCAGTACTTC,CSASFREATYEQYF
TRBD1,15,TRBJ2-3,TRBV30,NA,TGTGCCTGGAGTATAGGGGGACAGTACACAGATACGCAGTATTTT,CAWSIGGQYTDTQYF
TRBD1,16,TRBJ2-2,TRBV28,NA,TGTGCCAGCAGTTTATGGGGGACAGGGTTGGCCGGGGAGCTGTTTTTT,CASSLWGTGLAGELFF
TRBD2,17,TRBJ2-5,TRBV3-1,NA,TGTGCCAGCAGCCAAGCCCCCGGACTAGCCTCCCAAGAGACCCAGTACTTC,CASSQAPGLASQETQYF
TRBD1,15,TRBJ1-1,TRBV7-6,few,TGTGCCAGCAGCCAACGGACAGGGGGAAACACTGAAGCTTTCTTT,CASSQRTGGNTEAFF
TRBD1,15,TRBJ1-3,TRBV24-1,NA,TGTGCCACCAGGGATCGACAGGGTGCGGGAAACACCATATATTTT,CATRDRQGAGNTIYF
TRBD2,20,TRBJ2-1,TRBV9,NA,TGTGCCAGCAGCCCGGAGCGGAGCTTCGCTACTAGCGGGATAAGGAATGAGCAGTTCTTC,CASSPERSFATSGIRNEQFF
TRBD1,14,TRBJ2-3,TRBV14,few,TGTGCCAGCAGCCAAGTCAGGGGGCAAGATACGCAGTATTTT,CASSQVRGQDTQYF
TRBD2,18,TRBJ2-1,TRBV24-1,many,TGTGCCACCAGTGGACCAGGGACTAGCGGTTTATCCTACAATGAGCAGTTCTTC,CATSGPGTSGLSYNEQFF
NA,14,TRBJ2-4,TRBV18,NA,TGTGCCAGCTCACCGGCAGGGCCCAAAAACATTCAGTACTTC,CASSPAGPKNIQYF
TRBD2,18,TRBJ2-3,TRBV5-4,few,TGTGCCAGCAGCTTGGGGGGGGGACTAGCGATCGGCACAGATACGCAGTATTTT,CASSLGGGLAIGTDTQYF
NA,14,TRBJ2-5,TRBV6-1,few,TGTGCCAGCATCTCGACGGCGACTGGAGAGACCCAGTACTTC,CASISTATGETQYF
TRBD1,15,TRBJ2-1,TRBV18,many,TGTGCCAGCTCTATCGGACAGGGCTCCTACAATGAGCAGTTCTTC,CASSIGQGSYNEQFF